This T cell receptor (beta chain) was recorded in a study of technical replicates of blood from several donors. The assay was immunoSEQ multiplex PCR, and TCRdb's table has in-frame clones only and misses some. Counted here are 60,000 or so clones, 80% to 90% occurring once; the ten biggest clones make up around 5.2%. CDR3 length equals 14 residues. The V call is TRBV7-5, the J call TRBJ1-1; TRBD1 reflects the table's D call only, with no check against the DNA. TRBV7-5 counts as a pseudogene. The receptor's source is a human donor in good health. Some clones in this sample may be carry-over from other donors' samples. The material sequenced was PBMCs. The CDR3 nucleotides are TGTGTCAGAAGCTTAGAGGGGATTACAGGAGAAGCTTTCTTT. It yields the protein CVRSLEGITGEAFF.